This T cell receptor (beta chain) is from a study of blood T cell repertoires in COVID-19. Study-level information: Samples representing acute and convalescent COVID-19 were sourced from the United States, Italy and Spain. The analysed material was cDNA or gDNA that came from T cells, B-cell-depleted T cells, or PBMCs.

CDR1 is SNHLY and CDR2 is FYNNEI in the germline V gene. The V gene lost 6 bases and the J gene lost 0 bases, with 14 bases spanning the gap. This CDR3 contains 16 residues. As handled by the study authors: Scientists estimated how many nucleated cells there were by amplifying reference gene primers. The repertoire was sequenced with immunoSEQ multiplex PCR; TCRdb's copy has only in-frame clones and lacks some. The DNA gave D and trimming, while V, J and clone size come from that table. The sample includes roughly 38,000 clones, 75% to 80% of them seen just once. The rearrangement uses TRBV2 and TRBJ1-4, with a tentative D call TRBD1 (5 bases). Sequencing was carried out using peripheral blood. The receptor comes from an older man with active or convalescent COVID-19. CDR3 DNA sequence: TGTGCCAGCAGCAACTGGCAGGGCGCAACTAATGAAAAACTGTTTTTT. Its translation: CASSNWQGATNEKLFF.